This T cell receptor beta chain derives from a study of long-term antiretroviral therapy in people with HIV. Study in general: Collection dates of the earliest samples fall about a decade before the 2015 immediate-ART recommendation. Study results and caveats: In HIV, the repertoires covered a tighter span of CDR3 lengths than in controls.

Inclusion required at least two post-ART and at least one pre-ART PBMC samples. Treatment for all HIV-infected participants took place in the United States. Comments on this clone: Antigen: not known.

A v3.0 immunoSEQ assay was performed at survey level. Assay: immunoSEQ multiplex PCR; the TCRdb copy retains only in-frame clones and omits some. This sample yields about 13,000 clones, of which over 65% are seen a single time; nearly 20% belongs to the top ten. Unmatched junction bases numbered 5, after V lost 5 bases and J lost 4 bases. Per germline, CDR1 MNHEY and CDR2 SVGAGI. The CDR3 runs 13 residues. The TCR was taken from a man in his forties with HIV. J is TRBJ2-7 and V is TRBV6-5, with TRBD1 matching 7 bases. This sample comprised unsorted PBMCs, obtained 1.3 years before starting antiretroviral therapy. CDR3 sequence reads: CASSLRQGYEQYF. The CDR3 bases are TGTGCCAGCAGTCTTCGACAGGGTTACGAGCAGTACTTC.